The 25 T cell receptor beta chains below were found in one sample sequenced in a study of long-term antiretroviral therapy in people with HIV. Assay version v3.0 of immunoSEQ was used, and it was run at survey level. Clones were sequenced by immunoSEQ multiplex PCR, and TCRdb holds only the in-frame ones, with some missing. The table includes approximately 17,000 clones, 85% to 90% detected once. The specimen comprised unsorted PBMCs, sampled 0.7 years before starting antiretroviral therapy. These receptors were collected from a man aged 50 to 59 with HIV.

The J gene is TRBJ1-5, the V gene TRBV5-1, with D hard to call. The V gene's germline CDR1 is SGHRS and CDR2 YFSETQ. This CDR3 contains 16 residues. Trimming left V 0 bases short and J 0 bases short, with 10 bases between. CDR3 residues: CASSLGLRDSNQPQHF. The CDR3 DNA sequence: TGCGCCAGCAGCTTGGGGCTCCGCGATAGCAATCAGCCCCAGCATTTT.

The chain uses TRBV10-1 and TRBJ2-3, with no clear D. Trimming shortened V by 3 bases and J by 1 base, and 8 bases separated the two germline ends. CDR1 and CDR2 from the germline V gene are WNHNN and SYGVQD (reference sequence). The CDR3 spans 14 residues. The CDR3 here is CASSDIKGTDTQYF. In DNA, the CDR3 is TGCGCCAGCAGTGATATCAAGGGCACAGATACGCAGTATTTT.

This chain joins TRBV5-1 and TRBJ2-1; D perhaps matches TRBD1 (6 bases). Germline V CDR1 and CDR2: SGHRS, YFSETQ. The CDR3 spans 15 residues. Trimming removed 0 bases at V and 3 bases at J, with 10 bases between. The CDR3 DNA reads as TGCGCCAGCAGCTTGGACAGGGCGGACTACAATGAGCAGTTCTTC. Its protein is CASSLDRADYNEQFF. The whole variable domain, filled in from reference TRBV5-1 and TRBJ2-1, reads KAGVTQTPRYLIKTRGQQVTLSCSPISGHRSVSWYQQTPGQGLQFLFEYFSETQRNKGNFPGRFSGRQFSNSRSEMNVSTLELGDSALYLCASSLDRADYNEQFFGPGTRLTVL.

The chain uses TRBV4-1 and TRBJ2-5; a possible D gene is TRBD1 (6 bases). Germline V gene lookup returns CDR1 MGHRA and CDR2 YSYEKL. Trimming removed 0 bases at V and 7 bases at J, with 12 bases between. The length of the CDR3 is 14 residues. The CDR3 coding sequence is TGCGCCAGCAGCCAAGAGGGGAGAGGGGGGACCCAGTACTTC. Amino acids: CASSQEGRGGTQYF.

DNA for the CDR3: TGTGCCAGCAGTTCGAGGACATCGAGCACAGATACGCAGTATTTT. As protein: CASSSRTSSTDTQYF. This rearrangement joins TRBV6-6 to TRBJ2-3; the D gene is possibly TRBD1 (5 bases). Germline V gene lookup returns CDR1 MNHNY and CDR2 SVGAGI (reference sequence). The CDR3 contains 15 residues. V was trimmed by 4 bases and J by 0 bases, leaving 11 bases between them.

The rearrangement joins TRBV21-1 to TRBJ2-7; the D call TRBD1 from the table was never checked on the DNA. TRBV21-1 is given as a pseudogene. The CDR3 sequence is 14 residues long. For the CDR3, the DNA is TGTGCCAGCAGCAATACGACAGGGAACTACGAGCAGTACTTC. Translation gives CASSNTTGNYEQYF.

The rearrangement uses TRBV9 and TRBJ2-7; no clear D. This CDR3 spans 14 amino acids. Per the germline V gene, CDR1 is SGDLS and CDR2 is YYNGEE. V lost 0 bases to trimming and J lost 0 bases, with 7 bases between them. CDR3 protein: CASSVGVSSYEQYF. Written as DNA, the CDR3 is TGTGCCAGCAGCGTAGGGGTCTCCTCCTACGAGCAGTACTTC.

There are a few counts of this clone. This chain uses TRBV10-3 with TRBJ2-7; 10 bases map to TRBD1. J was trimmed by 5 bases and V by 3 bases; bases with no gene match: 4. Germline V gene sequence: CDR1 ENHRY, CDR2 SYGVKD. The CDR3 sequence is 14 residues long. CDR3 coding DNA: TGTGCCATCAGTGATTCGGACAGGGGGAACGAGCAGTACTTC. Translating gives CAISDSDRGNEQYF.

This sequence joins TRBV9 and TRBJ2-7; 7 bases match TRBD1. Germline values: CDR1 SGDLS, CDR2 YYNGEE. Losses at the gene ends were 4 bases for V and 0 bases for J; bases not matched to a gene: 10. The CDR3 extends over 16 amino acids. The CDR3 DNA reads as TGTGCCAGCAGCACGATACGGACAGGAAACTCCTACGAGCAGTACTTC. Translating gives CASSTIRTGNSYEQYF.

This clone was seen once. The chain combines TRBV19 with TRBJ2-4; D call uncertain. This CDR3 region has 11 residues. Trimming took off 11 bases at V and 0 bases at J, with 5 bases between the two ends. Germline lookup yields CDR1 LNHDA and CDR2 SQIVND (reference sequence). The chain's CDR3 is CAASAKNIQYF. The DNA of the CDR3 is TGTGCCGCGTCAGCCAAAAACATTCAGTACTTC.

The chain couples TRBV5-1 to TRBJ2-7, with TRBD2 matching 9 bases. Germline assignment: CDR1 SGHRS and CDR2 YFSETQ. This CDR3 contains 15 residues. The V and J ends lost 4 bases and 3 bases, in that order; junction bases with no gene match: 8. In DNA, the CDR3 is TGCGCCAGCAGCCTAGGCTGGACTAGCGTCTACGAGCAGTACTTC. This gives the protein CASSLGWTSVYEQYF.

The rearrangement links TRBV7-8 to TRBJ2-1; D possibly matches TRBD1 or TRBD2 (7 bases each). The CDR3 has 16 amino acids. V lost 2 bases to trimming and J lost 2 bases, with 13 bases between them. Looked up from germline, CDR1 is SGHVS and CDR2 is FQNEAQ. Here the CDR3 reads CASSLQGGNTYNEQFF. Here the CDR3 DNA reads TGTGCCAGCAGCTTACAGGGGGGGAACACCTACAATGAGCAGTTCTTC.

In this sample, this clone is large (0.1 to 1%). The chain uses TRBV4-1 and TRBJ2-7, with a possible D match to TRBD1 (5 bases). CDR3 length equals 15 residues. Germline V gene sequence: CDR1 MGHRA, CDR2 YSYEKL. Between the trimmed V and J ends, which lost 0 bases and 3 bases, there was a span of 12 bases. DNA for the CDR3: TGCGCCAGCAGCCAAGATTCACAGGTTAACTACGAGCAGTACTTC. This encodes CASSQDSQVNYEQYF.

The chain recombines TRBV21-1 with TRBJ2-2; the table calls TRBD2, which could not be checked here. TRBV21-1 is flagged as a pseudogene. The CDR3 runs to 17 residues. This chain's CDR3 is CASNPGEREVNPGELFF. DNA of the CDR3: TGTGCCAGCAACCCAGGGGAGCGGGAGGTTAACCCCGGGGAGCTGTTTTTT.

V gene TRBV15 combines with J gene TRBJ2-5; 12 bases match TRBD1. CDR1 is LNHNV, CDR2 YYDKDF, per germline (reference sequence). The CDR3 covers 16 residues. After removal of 5 bases from V and 5 bases from J, the junction contained 9 bases not matched to a gene. CDR3 loop: CATSGGTGGEAETQYF. In nucleotides, the CDR3 is TGTGCCACCAGCGGAGGGACAGGGGGCGAGGCGGAGACCCAGTACTTC. Complete variable domain (other parts from reference TRBV15 and TRBJ2-5): DAMVIQNPRYQVTQFGKPVTLSCSQTLNHNVMYWYQQKSSQAPKLLFHYYDKDFNNEADTPDNFQSRRPNTSFCFLDIRSPGLGDTAMYLCATSGGTGGEAETQYFGPGTRLLVL.

The chain links TRBV2 to TRBJ2-3, with 8 bases identical to TRBD2. V trimming: 0 bases; J trimming: 3 bases; junction bases outside the gene matches: 8. Per the germline V gene, CDR1 is SNHLY and CDR2 is FYNNEI. The CDR3 consists of 17 residues. CDR3 loop: CASSEAAAGEGTDTQYF. The DNA of the CDR3 is TGTGCCAGCAGTGAAGCTGCAGCGGGGGAGGGGACAGATACGCAGTATTTT.

The chain is built from TRBV14 and TRBJ1-2; D is unclear. V shed 4 bases and J shed 3 bases, with 12 bases lying between them. This CDR3 has 14 amino acids. CDR1 and CDR2 (germline): SGHDN, FVKESK. The CDR3, as DNA: TGTGCCAGCAGCCTTCGACTGGGTGACTATGGCTACACCTTC. Amino acid sequence: CASSLRLGDYGYTF.

This clone occurred a few times. The chain has TRBV5-5 and TRBJ1-5; no firm D call. The germline V gene encodes CDR1 SGHKS and CDR2 YYEKEE (reference sequence). The CDR3 runs 14 residues. Trimming removed 2 bases at V and 4 bases at J, with 10 bases between. The CDR3 region is CASSFEGFNQPQHF. CDR3 nucleotides: TGTGCCAGCAGCTTCGAGGGCTTTAATCAGCCCCAGCATTTT.

The DNA for the CDR3 is TGTGCCTGGAGTGTAAACAGCCTGAACACTGAAGCTTTCTTT. Encoded protein: CAWSVNSLNTEAFF. V and J are TRBV30 and TRBJ1-1, with D unclear. CDR1 GTSNPN and CDR2 SVGIG come from the germline V gene (reference sequence). This CDR3 has 14 residues. Deletions cut 0 bases from V and 0 bases from J, with 8 bases between.

V usage is TRBV28 and J usage is TRBJ2-7, with D perhaps TRBD1 or TRBD2 (6 bases each). CDR3 size: 15 residues. CDR1 and CDR2 (germline): MDHEN, SYDVKM. Trimming shortened V by 2 bases and J by 6 bases, and 17 bases separated the two germline ends. CDR3 bases: TGTGCCAGCAGTTTAGGAGGGGGGCCACGGAGCGAGCAGTACTTC. Encoded protein: CASSLGGGPRSEQYF. Together with reference TRBV28 and TRBJ2-7, the CDR3 gives the full variable domain: DVKVTQSSRYLVKRTGEKVFLECVQDMDHENMFWYRQDPGLGLRLIYFSYDVKMKEKGDIPEGYSVSREKKERFSLILESASTNQTSMYLCASSLGGGPRSEQYFGPGTRLTVT.

In its sample, this clone was seen once. The CDR3 DNA sequence: TGTGCCAGCAGCCCGGGACAGGGGTTCTACGAGCAGTACTTC. It encodes CASSPGQGFYEQYF. The chain has TRBV7-2 and TRBJ2-7; 10 nucleotides align to TRBD1. The CDR3 length is 14 residues. Germline CDR1 SGHTA, CDR2 FQGNSA. The V gene end was trimmed by 5 bases and the J gene end by 3 bases; junction bases not matched to a gene: 4.

The chain has TRBV7-2 and TRBJ2-3; D uncertain. Trimming stripped 1 base from V and 8 bases from J, with 4 bases between. Germline CDR1 SGHTA, CDR2 FQGNSA. CDR3 length: 11 amino acids. The DNA of the CDR3 is TGTGCCAGCAGCTTAGGGGGTACGCAGTATTTT. As protein: CASSLGGTQYF.

The V call is TRBV7-2, the J call TRBJ2-1; D gene ambiguous. This CDR3 has 12 amino acids. Trimming removed 8 bases from V and 6 bases from J, with 11 bases in between. Germline values: CDR1 SGHTA, CDR2 FQGNSA. This CDR3 reads CASSPALNEQFF. The CDR3 DNA is TGTGCCAGCTCCCCGGCGCTCAATGAGCAGTTCTTC.

This clone was picked up one time. CDR3 loop: CASSDWTPRANNEQFF. The CDR3, as DNA: TGCGCCAGCAGCGACTGGACCCCTAGGGCCAACAATGAGCAGTTCTTC. The V gene is TRBV4-1, the J gene TRBJ2-1; no reliable D call. Deletions cut 5 bases from V and 5 bases from J, with 19 bases between. Germline loops: CDR1 MGHRA, CDR2 YSYEKL. CDR3 length: 16 amino acids.

The CDR3 sequence: CASSSSKGVKNIQYF. The CDR3 bases are TGTGCCAGCAGCTCCAGCAAGGGGGTCAAAAACATTCAGTACTTC. V gene TRBV7-2 combines with J gene TRBJ2-4, with D possibly being TRBD1 (6 bases). CDR3 length: 15 residues. In germline, CDR1 is SGHTA, CDR2 FQGNSA. V was pared by 4 bases and J by 3 bases, with 13 bases between. The full variable domain, completed using reference TRBV7-2 and TRBJ2-4, is GAGVSQSPSNKVTEKGKDVELRCDPISGHTALYWYRQSLGQGLEFLIYFQGNSAPDKSGLPSDRFSAERTGGSVSTLTIQRTQQEDSAVYLCASSSSKGVKNIQYFGAGTRLSVL.